These 31 T cell receptor beta chains were all obtained from the same sample, sequenced in a study of blood T cell repertoires in COVID-19. The protocol was immunoSEQ multiplex PCR, while the TCRdb copy is restricted to in-frame clones and leaves out a portion. The table shows about 64,000 clones, with about three quarters occurring only once. Sequencing was done on a sample of peripheral blood. The receptors were sampled from a human donor in a cohort sampled during active COVID-19.

Points on this clone: The DNA is omitted, as the CDR3 cannot be located on it reliably, and the CDR3 follows TCRdb's listing. CDR3: CASPDQMKNCFLAVELKMELFF. This chain connects TRBV4-3 to TRBJ1-4. Germline V CDR1 and CDR2: LGHNA, YSLEER. The CDR3 extends over 22 residues, inclusive of both ends.

The chain couples TRBV6-1 to TRBJ2-1; 8 nucleotides agree with TRBD1. CDR3 length: 14 residues. The germline gives CDR1 MNHNS, CDR2 SASEGT. With V trimmed by 3 bases and J by 2 bases, 0 bases remained unmatched. The CDR3 sequence: CASSETGAYNEQFF. CDR3 DNA sequence: TGTGCCAGCAGTGAGACAGGGGCCTACAATGAGCAGTTCTTC.

This clone was seen a few times. The chain couples TRBV18 to TRBJ1-1; D might be TRBD1 (6 bases). There are 13 residues in the CDR3. V gave up 6 bases and J gave up 3 bases, with 11 bases separating them. Germline lookup yields CDR1 KGHSH and CDR2 LQKENI. The CDR3 spells CASSQTGYTEAFF. The CDR3 DNA follows: TGTGCCAGCTCGCAAACAGGGTACACTGAAGCTTTCTTT.

The V and J genes are TRBV6-9 and TRBJ1-1, with D possibly TRBD1 on 5 matching bases. The CDR3 length is 14 residues. Germline V gene sequence: CDR1 MNHGY, CDR2 SVAAGI. Trimming left V 6 bases short and J 6 bases short, with 17 bases between. The CDR3 region is CASSSPLDTAEAFF. The DNA for the CDR3 is TGTGCCAGCAGCTCCCCCTTGGACACGGCTGAAGCTTTCTTT.

The genes are TRBV6-1 and TRBJ2-3; D possibly corresponds to TRBD1 (6 bases). In germline, CDR1 is MNHNS, CDR2 SASEGT. Trimming left V 2 bases short and J 6 bases short, with 6 bases between. The CDR3 is 12 amino acids. The CDR3 sequence: CASSETGDTQYF. The CDR3 DNA reads TGTGCCAGCAGTGAAACAGGGGATACGCAGTATTTT.

The J gene is TRBJ2-2, the V gene TRBV11-2; possible D gene TRBD2, 6 bases. V lost 6 bases to trimming and J lost 4 bases, with 15 bases between them. This CDR3 has 15 amino acids. Germline-derived CDR1 and CDR2 are SGHAT and FQNNGV. CDR3 amino acids: CASSSGGWGTGELFF. The CDR3 nucleotides read TGTGCCAGCAGTTCCGGGGGTTGGGGCACCGGGGAGCTGTTTTTT.

The chain uses TRBV6-5 and TRBJ2-7, with D unclear. The V end was cut by 6 bases, the J end by 7 bases, with 10 bases between. Germline CDR1 is MNHEY and CDR2 is SVGAGI. The CDR3 totals 11 residues. CDR3 nucleotides: TGTGCCAGCAGGGCCCCCAGAGAGCAGTACTTC. The encoded protein is CASRAPREQYF.

V and J are TRBV19 and TRBJ2-5; D is perhaps TRBD1 (6 bases). Germline CDR1 LNHDA, CDR2 SQIVND (reference sequence). The CDR3 is 17 amino acids. Trimming stripped 1 base from V and 1 base from J, with 16 bases between. CDR3 in DNA: TGTGCCAGTAGTATAGGCGGCAGGGGATGGGGCCAAGAGACCCAGTACTTC. This gives the protein CASSIGGRGWGQETQYF.

The rearrangement uses TRBV5-4 and TRBJ2-7; D might be TRBD2 (6 bases). V was pared by 0 bases and J by 0 bases, with 10 bases between. Germline values: CDR1 SGHNT, CDR2 YYREEE (reference sequence). The CDR3 loop spans 15 amino acids. Here the CDR3 reads CASSLVGDSSYEQYF. The DNA for the CDR3 is TGTGCCAGCAGCTTGGTAGGGGACTCCTCCTACGAGCAGTACTTC.

The chain has TRBV9 and TRBJ1-5; perhaps TRBD1 as D (6 bases). The germline gives CDR1 SGDLS, CDR2 YYNGEE. The CDR3 totals 13 residues. The V end was cut by 3 bases, the J end by 4 bases, with 8 bases between. Written as DNA, the CDR3 is TGTGCCAGCAGCGACGGGACAAATCAGCCCCAGCATTTT. Residues: CASSDGTNQPQHF.

The V gene is TRBV18, the J gene TRBJ1-4; D remains unclear. Trimming removed 6 bases from V and 8 bases from J, with 13 bases in between. The germline CDR1 and CDR2 sequences are KGHSH and LQKENI. This CDR3 contains 13 residues. The CDR3 reads CASSPTTMEKLFF. In DNA, the CDR3 is TGTGCCAGCTCTCCAACAACTATGGAAAAACTGTTTTTT.

This clone was seen once. V gene TRBV7-9 combines with J gene TRBJ1-2; 11 nucleotides align to TRBD1. Germline V CDR1 and CDR2: SEHNR, FQNEAQ (reference sequence). This CDR3 is 14 amino acids long. Trimming took 5 bases from V and 5 from J; bases not matched to a gene: 4. CDR3: CASSPGTGGYGYTF. The CDR3 DNA reads TGTGCCAGCAGCCCAGGGACAGGGGGGTATGGCTACACCTTC.

V gene TRBV10-3 combines with J gene TRBJ1-3; D unresolved. This CDR3 contains 13 residues. Germline V lookup: CDR1 ENHRY, CDR2 SYGVKD. Trimming removed 4 bases at V and 4 bases at J, with 8 bases between. The CDR3 region has the DNA TGTGCCATCAGTGGCCAGAACGGAAACACCATATATTTT. It yields the protein CAISGQNGNTIYF.

V gene TRBV7-8 combines with J gene TRBJ2-7; 11 positions agree with TRBD1. This CDR3 is built from 15 residues. V dropped 5 bases and J dropped 0; count of bases not matched to a gene: 3. Germline CDR1 SGHVS, CDR2 FQNEAQ. This chain's CDR3 is CASSIGQGASYEQYF. DNA for the CDR3: TGTGCCAGCAGCATTGGACAGGGGGCCTCCTACGAGCAGTACTTC.

V gene TRBV6-2 or TRBV6-3 combines with J gene TRBJ1-1; 7 nucleotides agree with TRBD1. Germline assignment: CDR1 MNHEY and CDR2 SVGEGT. Germline trimming cut 2 bases from V and 2 bases from J; bases unmatched to any gene: 8. This CDR3 is built from 16 residues. The CDR3 sequence: CASSYPRQGVNTEAFF. The CDR3 nucleotides are TGTGCCAGCAGTTACCCCCGACAGGGCGTAAACACTGAAGCTTTCTTT.

The chain recombines TRBV6-5 with TRBJ2-1, with D possibly TRBD2 on 7 matching bases. CDR1 and CDR2 (germline): MNHEY, SVGAGI. This CDR3 is built from 13 residues. V lost 5 bases to trimming and J lost 9 bases, with 14 bases between them. The CDR3 loop reads CASSSEGGLEQFF. The CDR3 nucleotides read TGTGCCAGCAGTAGTGAGGGGGGGCTTGAGCAGTTCTTC.

This clone was observed a handful of times. The V and J genes are TRBV19 and TRBJ2-2; 9 nucleotides match TRBD1. The junction had 5 bases not matched to a gene; V was cut back by 6 bases and J by 6 bases. The length of the CDR3 is 14 residues. Germline V gene sequence: CDR1 LNHDA, CDR2 SQIVND (reference sequence). The CDR3 DNA follows: TGTGCCAGTAGGGGGACAGGGATCGCCGGGGAGCTGTTTTTT. Translation gives CASRGTGIAGELFF.

The chain employs TRBV29-1 and TRBJ1-2; 8 nucleotides agree with TRBD1. Trimming removed 1 base from V and 5 bases from J; junction bases left unmatched: 9. The CDR3 loop spans 15 amino acids. Per germline, CDR1 SQVTM and CDR2 ANQGSEA. CDR3 nucleotide sequence: TGCAGCGTTGAAGGTAGTCAGGGGGCAGGGTATGGCTACACCTTC. Amino acid sequence: CSVEGSQGAGYGYTF.

The chain recombines TRBV3-1 (or the pseudogene TRBV3-2) with TRBJ1-1; D remains unclear. The CDR3 loop spans 13 amino acids. V was pared by 5 bases and J by 2 bases, with 9 bases between. Looked up from germline, CDR1 is LGHDT and CDR2 is YNNKEL (reference sequence). CDR3 DNA sequence: TGTGCCAGCAGCGCTGGGAGAAACACTGAAGCTTTCTTT. Its translation: CASSAGRNTEAFF.

The V call is TRBV9, the J call TRBJ2-3; 8 bases agree with TRBD2. Germline lookup yields CDR1 SGDLS and CDR2 YYNGEE. V gave up 0 bases and J gave up 4 bases; unmatched junction bases: 4. This CDR3 spans 15 amino acids. The CDR3 spells CASSVGSGGPDTQYF. The CDR3 bases are TGTGCCAGCAGCGTAGGAAGCGGGGGCCCAGATACGCAGTATTTT.

This chain joins TRBV18 and TRBJ1-1, with unresolved D. CDR1 is KGHSH and CDR2 is LQKENI in the germline V gene. V was shortened by 3 bases and J by 3 bases, with 11 bases between the two germline ends. This CDR3 is built from 14 residues. Written as DNA, the CDR3 is TGTGCCAGCTCACCCATCGGGGTGGACACTGAAGCTTTCTTT. This sequence encodes CASSPIGVDTEAFF.

The chain has TRBV24-1 and TRBJ2-3; TRBD2 matches 8 bases. J lost 5 bases, V lost 5 bases, and 17 bases had no gene match. The CDR3 consists of 18 residues. CDR1 is KGHDR and CDR2 is SFDVKD in the germline V gene. The CDR3 nucleotides are TGTGCCACCAGTGCCCCCACTCCGGAGCGGGGGACCCAAGATACGCAGTATTTT. It specifies CATSAPTPERGTQDTQYF.

The chain combines TRBV29-1 with TRBJ1-1; 7 nucleotides agree with TRBD1. V lost 7 bases to trimming and J lost 4 bases; unmatched junction nucleotides: 6. The germline CDR1 and CDR2 sequences are SQVTM and ANQGSEA. The CDR3 covers 12 residues. The CDR3 region is CSATGVGTEAFF. The CDR3 DNA reads as TGCAGCGCTACAGGGGTTGGCACTGAAGCTTTCTTT.

This chain joins TRBV6-5 and TRBJ1-1; D unclear. Germline CDR1 and CDR2: MNHEY and SVGAGI. V lost 8 bases and J 3 bases, leaving 16 bases between the germline ends. The CDR3 sequence is 14 residues long. The CDR3, as DNA: TGTGCCAGCTCCGTAAGGCCCGGGGACACTGAAGCTTTCTTT. Its translation: CASSVRPGDTEAFF.

CDR3 residues: CASSYSKGQGFQSNQPQHF. As DNA, the CDR3 is TGTGCCAGCAGTTACTCGAAGGGACAGGGTTTTCAGAGCAATCAGCCCCAGCATTTT. The chain joins TRBV6-2 or TRBV6-3 to TRBJ1-5; TRBD1 matches at 9 bases. The CDR3 has 19 amino acids. Per germline, CDR1 MNHEY and CDR2 SVGEGT. The J segment lost 1 base and the V segment lost 0 bases, leaving 10 bases of the junction unmatched.

The chain couples TRBV5-1 to TRBJ2-1, with 9 nucleotides matching TRBD2. This CDR3 is built from 15 residues. CDR1 and CDR2 (germline): SGHRS, YFSETQ. With V trimmed by 0 bases and J by 5 bases, 3 bases remained unmatched. CDR3 sequence reads: CASSLVAGENNEQFF. The CDR3 DNA reads TGCGCCAGCAGCTTGGTAGCGGGGGAGAACAATGAGCAGTTCTTC.

The rearrangement joins TRBV7-2 to TRBJ2-7; 10 nucleotides agree with TRBD1. The CDR3 is made up of 14 amino acids. Germline CDR1 and CDR2: SGHTA and FQGNSA. V shed 4 bases and J 5 bases; nucleotides not matched to a gene: 5. The CDR3 spells CASSSPGQGHEQYF. CDR3 DNA sequence: TGTGCCAGCAGCTCGCCGGGACAGGGGCACGAGCAGTACTTC.

V usage is TRBV10-3 and J usage is TRBJ1-2; the match to TRBD1 covers 9 bases. The CDR3 sequence is 16 residues long. The V gene's germline CDR1 is ENHRY and CDR2 SYGVKD. The V gene end was trimmed by 10 bases and the J gene end by 4 bases; junction bases not matched to a gene: 16. As DNA, the CDR3 is TGTGCCACAAGCCCCCTACAGGGGGCACCATCCTATGGCTACACCTTC. It encodes CATSPLQGAPSYGYTF.

V gene TRBV30 combines with J gene TRBJ2-7, with D possibly TRBD1 on 5 matching bases. The CDR3 has 16 amino acids. Trimming stripped 0 bases from V and 3 bases from J, with 18 bases between. Germline V gives CDR1 GTSNPN, CDR2 SVGIG (reference sequence). CDR3 DNA: TGTGCCTGGAGTGTACAGATGGGGCACGGCATCTACGAGCAGTACTTC. This sequence encodes CAWSVQMGHGIYEQYF.

The chain couples TRBV7-2 to TRBJ2-2; 9 positions match TRBD2. The CDR3 has 17 residues. CDR1 and CDR2 (germline): SGHTA, FQGNSA. J gave up 5 bases and V 2 bases, and 9 bases lay outside the gene matches. DNA of the CDR3: TGTGCCAGCAGCTTAATGGCGGGGGGGCCGGGTACCGGGGAGCTGTTTTTT. It codes for CASSLMAGGPGTGELFF.

V is TRBV27 and J is TRBJ2-3; TRBD1 matches 7 bases. Germline V gene lookup returns CDR1 MNHEY and CDR2 SMNVEV (reference sequence). The CDR3 sequence is 14 residues long. V lost 2 bases to trimming and J lost 5 bases; unmatched junction nucleotides: 4. CDR3 nucleotides: TGTGCCAGCAGTTTAACAGGGGTGGAAGATACGCAGTATTTT. This encodes CASSLTGVEDTQYF.